These T cell receptor beta chains were read from a single sample in a study of cytomegalovirus exposure and HLA in healthy donors. The repertoire was sequenced with immunoSEQ multiplex PCR; TCRdb's copy has only in-frame clones and lacks some. The sample lists about 110,000 clones; roughly three quarters were seen once. The sequenced sample was PBMCs. Receptor source: a man under 40 in good health and CMV-seronegative. The CDR3 runs from the conserved cysteine through the conserved F or W. The D gene is left open where the match is weak. Rows may omit the clone size; those that give it use once, few, many or a size class.

cdr3_nt: TGCAGCGGCCTATTGAACACTGAAGCTTTCTTT
cdr3_aa: CSGLLNTEAFF
v_call: TRBV29-1
clone_size: -
d_call: -
j_call: TRBJ1-1

cdr3_nt: TGTGCCAGCAGTGCGGCTAGCCCCCTGTACGAGCAGTACTTC
cdr3_aa: CASSAASPLYEQYF
v_call: TRBV28
clone_size: -
d_call: -
j_call: TRBJ2-7

cdr3_nt: TGTGCCAGCAGTCTCAGGGGGGTGAGCTACAATGAGCAGTTCTTC
cdr3_aa: CASSLRGVSYNEQFF
v_call: TRBV28
clone_size: once
d_call: -
j_call: TRBJ2-1

cdr3_nt: TGTGCCAGCAGCTCAGACAGATATCAAGAGACCCAGTACTTC
cdr3_aa: CASSSDRYQETQYF
v_call: TRBV5-4
clone_size: once
d_call: -
j_call: TRBJ2-5

cdr3_nt: TGTGCCAGCAGCTTAAGGCAGAACACCGGGGAGCTGTTTTTT
cdr3_aa: CASSLRQNTGELFF
v_call: TRBV7-3
clone_size: -
d_call: -
j_call: TRBJ2-2

cdr3_nt: TGTGCCAGTAGTCGCTCGGGGGAAACTGACCTCTATGGCTACACCTTC
cdr3_aa: CASSRSGETDLYGYTF
v_call: TRBV19
clone_size: -
d_call: -
j_call: TRBJ1-2

cdr3_nt: TGCGCCAGCAGAGCCGGGACAGGGGGCTACGAGCAGTACTTC
cdr3_aa: CASRAGTGGYEQYF
v_call: TRBV5-1
clone_size: -
d_call: TRBD1
j_call: TRBJ2-7

cdr3_nt: TGTGCCTGGAGACGGGGGTTTATGGGGGGCTACGAGCAGTACTTC
cdr3_aa: CAWRRGFMGGYEQYF
v_call: TRBV30
clone_size: -
d_call: -
j_call: TRBJ2-7

cdr3_nt: TGTGCCAGTAGTCCCGGCCGAGGGGACAGGGTTGCTCAGCCCCAGCATTTT
cdr3_aa: CASSPGRGDRVAQPQHF
v_call: TRBV19
clone_size: -
d_call: TRBD1
j_call: TRBJ1-5

cdr3_nt: TGTGCCAGCAGCAAAGTGGGCAGGGGCCTGGACACCGGGGAGCTGTTTTTT
cdr3_aa: CASSKVGRGLDTGELFF
v_call: TRBV21-1
clone_size: -
d_call: -
j_call: TRBJ2-2

cdr3_nt: TGTGCCAGCAGTTTAGGGGGGAAACAGGGGGCCCAGCCCCAGCATTTT
cdr3_aa: CASSLGGKQGAQPQHF
v_call: TRBV28
clone_size: -
d_call: TRBD1
j_call: TRBJ1-5

cdr3_nt: TGTGCCAGCAGTTATGGGCCCGAATACGAGCAGTACTTC
cdr3_aa: CASSYGPEYEQYF
v_call: TRBV6-5
clone_size: -
d_call: -
j_call: TRBJ2-7

cdr3_nt: TGTGCCAGCAGTAGACTAGCGGATAAAAACATTCAGTACTTC
cdr3_aa: CASSRLADKNIQYF
v_call: TRBV2
clone_size: -
d_call: TRBD2
j_call: TRBJ2-4

cdr3_nt: TGTGCCAGCAGTCGTCTAGCGGGAGGGGTTAGTCTCTACAATGAGCAGTTCTTC
cdr3_aa: CASSRLAGGVSLYNEQFF
v_call: TRBV28
clone_size: -
d_call: TRBD2
j_call: TRBJ2-1

cdr3_nt: TGTGCCACCAGCAGAACAAGACCGGGACTAGCGGGAGATGAGCAGTTCTTC
cdr3_aa: CATSRTRPGLAGDEQFF
v_call: TRBV15
clone_size: -
d_call: TRBD2
j_call: TRBJ2-1

cdr3_nt: TGCAGCGTTGTAAACGGGACAAGTCACAATGAGCAGTTCTTC
cdr3_aa: CSVVNGTSHNEQFF
v_call: TRBV29-1
clone_size: -
d_call: -
j_call: TRBJ2-1

cdr3_nt: TGTGCCAGCAGCTGGCGGACAGCTGGGGCCAACGTCCTGACTTTC
cdr3_aa: CASSWRTAGANVLTF
v_call: TRBV5-6
clone_size: -
d_call: -
j_call: TRBJ2-6

cdr3_nt: TGTGCCATCAGGGGTGACAGGGCTACTGAAGCTTTCTTT
cdr3_aa: CAIRGDRATEAFF
v_call: TRBV10-3
clone_size: -
d_call: TRBD1
j_call: TRBJ1-1

cdr3_nt: TGTGCCACCAGCAGAGCAGGGGTTGGCTACACCTTC
cdr3_aa: CATSRAGVGYTF
v_call: TRBV15
clone_size: -
d_call: -
j_call: TRBJ1-2

cdr3_nt: TGTGCCAGTAGTATAGACTTTTACAATCAGCCCCAGCATTTT
cdr3_aa: CASSIDFYNQPQHF
v_call: TRBV19
clone_size: -
d_call: -
j_call: TRBJ1-5

cdr3_nt: TGTGCCAGCAGCTTAGTAGGTAGCGGGAAAAACAGTCAGTACTTC
cdr3_aa: CASSLVGSGKNSQYF
v_call: TRBV7-9
clone_size: -
d_call: TRBD2
j_call: TRBJ2-4

cdr3_nt: TGTGCCAGCAGCCCAATGGGGGTGCGGGGGCGGGGTACGCAGTATTTT
cdr3_aa: CASSPMGVRGRGTQYF
v_call: TRBV7-2
clone_size: -
d_call: -
j_call: TRBJ2-3

cdr3_nt: TGTGCCAGTAGTATGGGGGGGGGACCAAAAGAGACCCAGTACTTC
cdr3_aa: CASSMGGGPKETQYF
v_call: TRBV19
clone_size: -
d_call: TRBD2
j_call: TRBJ2-5

cdr3_nt: TGTGCCAGCAGTTACAGCGGTCTCGGGGAGGAGACCCAGTACTTC
cdr3_aa: CASSYSGLGEETQYF
v_call: TRBV6-5
clone_size: few
d_call: -
j_call: TRBJ2-5

cdr3_nt: TGTGCCAGCAAAGGGATTACAGGGGTCAATCAGCCCCAGCATTTT
cdr3_aa: CASKGITGVNQPQHF
v_call: TRBV6-5
clone_size: -
d_call: TRBD1
j_call: TRBJ1-5